The 16 T cell receptor beta chains below come from one sample, sequenced in a study of T cells in narcolepsy. Sequencing was performed with immunoSEQ multiplex PCR; in TCRdb, only in-frame clones are kept and a portion is missing. The repertoire holds about 34,000 clones, around 84% seen once, with roughly 2.1% in the top ten. Material for sequencing was memory (CD45RA-) CD4+ T cells from blood. Source of these receptors: a human donor in good health.

This clone turned up a few times. The chain couples TRBV6-6 to TRBJ2-7; D perhaps matches TRBD1 (5 bases). Between the trimmed V and J ends, which lost 10 bases and 6 bases, there was a span of 19 bases. The CDR3 length is 13 residues. CDR1 is MNHNY, CDR2 SVGAGI, per germline (reference sequence). CDR3 nucleotides: TGTGCCACCCAAGGGGCGCAGCTCAGCGAGCAGTACTTC. Translation: CATQGAQLSEQYF.

The rearrangement links TRBV2 to TRBJ1-5; D gene uncertain. The germline gives CDR1 SNHLY, CDR2 FYNNEI. The CDR3 has 13 amino acids. V was pared by 3 bases and J by 7 bases, with 10 bases between. The CDR3 protein is CASSETVRQPQHF. CDR3 DNA sequence: TGTGCCAGCAGTGAGACTGTCCGGCAGCCCCAGCATTTT.

This clone came up a few times. The chain couples TRBV7-3 to TRBJ2-3; no clear D. V was pared by 1 base and J by 2 bases, with 4 bases between. The germline gives CDR1 SGHTA, CDR2 FQGTGA. The CDR3 sequence is 13 residues long. The CDR3 loop reads CASSLKVTDTQYF. The CDR3 DNA reads as TGTGCCAGCAGCTTAAAAGTCACAGATACGCAGTATTTT.

The chain combines TRBV6-5 with TRBJ1-6; 12 bases line up with TRBD1. J lost 11 bases, V lost 5 bases, and 4 bases had no gene match. CDR3 length: 14 amino acids. Per germline, CDR1 MNHEY and CDR2 SVGAGI. The CDR3 is CASSPGQGAPPLHF. The CDR3 DNA reads TGTGCCAGCAGTCCGGGACAGGGGGCCCCACCCCTCCACTTT.

The rearrangement joins TRBV6-1 to TRBJ2-1; 8 nucleotides match TRBD2. The junction had 8 bases not matched to a gene; V was cut back by 4 bases and J by 9 bases. The CDR3 consists of 14 residues. Germline-derived CDR1 and CDR2 are MNHNS and SASEGT. As DNA, the CDR3 is TGTGCCAGCAGTGTGTCGGGGGGGTTGACTGAGCAGTTCTTC. It encodes CASSVSGGLTEQFF.

This clone has just one count. V is TRBV6-4 and J is TRBJ1-5; D is undetermined. CDR1 is MRHNA and CDR2 is SNTAGT in the germline V gene. Trimming removed 4 bases at V and 7 bases at J, with 11 bases between. This CDR3 comprises 13 residues. CDR3 nucleotides: TGTGCCAGCAGTGTAGAGGAGGGACAGCCCCAGCATTTT. Translating it yields CASSVEEGQPQHF.

The gene calls are TRBV30 and TRBJ1-1; 7 nucleotides match TRBD1. This CDR3 spans 14 amino acids. Trimming cost V 1 base and J 4 bases; bases outside gene matches: 6. Germline values: CDR1 GTSNPN, CDR2 SVGIG (reference sequence). The CDR3 spells CAWSGRTGRTEAFF. The CDR3 nucleotides read TGTGCCTGGAGTGGCCGGACAGGTCGCACTGAAGCTTTCTTT.

This chain connects TRBV7-2 to TRBJ1-2, with D possibly being TRBD1 (6 bases). Germline V CDR1 and CDR2: SGHTA, FQGNSA. The CDR3 loop spans 15 amino acids. V was clipped by 4 bases and J by 7 bases, with 19 bases between them. DNA for the CDR3: TGTGCCAGCAGCTCGTACGGCTCAGGGGCCGGTGGCTACACCTTC. Amino acid sequence: CASSSYGSGAGGYTF.

This clone was seen once. The chain couples TRBV29-1 to TRBJ2-1, with D hard to call. V was shortened by 3 bases and J by 3 bases, with 9 bases between the two germline ends. The CDR3 is made up of 13 amino acids. Germline V CDR1 and CDR2: SQVTM, ANQGSEA. CDR3 nucleotide sequence: TGCAGCGTTGATGATCTTAGCTACAATGAGCAGTTCTTC. Protein sequence: CSVDDLSYNEQFF.

The chain links TRBV4-2 to TRBJ1-6, with 8 positions matching TRBD1. This CDR3 is 15 amino acids long. Losses at the gene ends were 5 bases for V and 7 bases for J; bases not matched to a gene: 7. In germline, CDR1 is LGHNA, CDR2 YNFKEQ. CDR3 loop: CASSFPGGANSPLHF. The DNA for the CDR3 is TGTGCCAGCAGCTTCCCAGGGGGCGCGAATTCACCCCTCCACTTT.

The rearrangement joins TRBV9 to TRBJ2-2; 10 bases line up with TRBD1. Per the germline V gene, CDR1 is SGDLS and CDR2 is YYNGEE. The CDR3 is 16 residues long. With V trimmed by 3 bases and J by 4 bases, 6 bases remained unmatched. The CDR3 nucleotides are TGTGCCAGCAGCGCCCGACAGGGGGCTGTCACCGGGGAGCTGTTTTTT. Protein product: CASSARQGAVTGELFF.

The chain links TRBV4-1 to TRBJ2-2; D may be TRBD1 (6 bases). This CDR3 has 21 residues. Looked up from germline, CDR1 is MGHRA and CDR2 is YSYEKL. The V end lost 2 bases, the J end lost 2 bases, and 27 bases lay between the germline ends. The DNA for the CDR3 is TGCGCCAGCAGCCAAAGGTCTGGTATTCGCGGACAGAGTGATAACACCGGGGAGCTGTTTTTT. The encoded protein is CASSQRSGIRGQSDNTGELFF.

This sequence joins TRBV6-4 and TRBJ2-1; 12 bases map to TRBD2. Germline lookup yields CDR1 MRHNA and CDR2 SNTAGT. The V and J ends lost 5 bases and 10 bases, in that order; junction bases with no gene match: 6. The CDR3 contains 14 residues. As DNA, the CDR3 is TGTGCCAGCAGTTCAGGACTAGCGGGAAACGAGCAGTTCTTC. This sequence encodes CASSSGLAGNEQFF.

This clone was seen once. CDR3 sequence: CAWTRGEGYTF. CDR3 nucleotide sequence: TGTGCCTGGACCCGTGGGGAAGGCTACACCTTC. The chain joins TRBV30 to TRBJ1-2; no reliable D call. This CDR3 region has 11 residues. With 4 bases removed from V and 8 bases from J, the gap between germline ends came to 11 bases. The germline V gene has CDR1 GTSNPN and CDR2 SVGIG (reference sequence).

This chain uses TRBV19 with TRBJ1-2; D call uncertain. V was shortened by 7 bases and J by 6 bases, with 18 bases between the two germline ends. In germline, CDR1 is LNHDA, CDR2 SQIVND (reference sequence). This CDR3 has 14 amino acids. The DNA of the CDR3 is TGTGCCAGTACGGTCGGAACTATTACTAATGGCTACACCTTC. It is translated as CASTVGTITNGYTF.

This sequence joins TRBV5-4 and TRBJ1-5; D uncertain. The CDR3 contains 12 residues. V dropped 4 bases and J dropped 9 bases, with 11 bases sitting between them. Per the germline V gene, CDR1 is SGHNT and CDR2 is YYREEE (reference sequence). The CDR3 protein is CASSQESGPQHF. CDR3 sequence (DNA): TGTGCCAGCAGCCAAGAGAGTGGGCCCCAGCATTTT. Looking up the rest from reference TRBV5-4 and TRBJ1-5 gives the full variable domain: ETGVTQSPTHLIKTRGQQVTLRCSSQSGHNTVSWYQQALGQGPQFIFQYYREEENGRGNFPPRFSGLQFPNYSSELNVNALELDDSALYLCASSQESGPQHFGDGTRLSIL.